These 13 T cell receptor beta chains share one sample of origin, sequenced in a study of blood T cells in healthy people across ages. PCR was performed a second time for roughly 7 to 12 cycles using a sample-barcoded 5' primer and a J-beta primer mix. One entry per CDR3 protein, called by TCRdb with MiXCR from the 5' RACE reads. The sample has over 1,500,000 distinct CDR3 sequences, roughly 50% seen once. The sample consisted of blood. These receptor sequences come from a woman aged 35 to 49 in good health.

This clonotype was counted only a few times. The DNA of the CDR3 is TGCAGTGCTCACCGTGGGGGTGAGCAGTTCTTC. This translates into CSAHRGGEQFF. The V call is TRBV20-1, the J call TRBJ2-1, with D perhaps matching TRBD1 or TRBD2 (5 bases each). Germline V gene data show CDR1 as DFQATT and CDR2 as SNEGSKA (reference sequence). V lost 5 bases and J lost 9, with 11 bases in between. This CDR3 is 11 amino acids long.

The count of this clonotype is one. Written as DNA, the CDR3 is TGTGCCAGCAGCTTCCTGGCTAGCGCGGGCAATGAGCAGTTCTTC. Translating it yields CASSFLASAGNEQFF. The rearrangement links TRBV7-9 to TRBJ2-1; the D gene is possibly TRBD2 (6 bases). Trimming took off 3 bases at V and 6 bases at J, with 15 bases between the two ends. The CDR3 sequence is 15 residues long. Germline assignment: CDR1 SEHNR and CDR2 FQNEAQ (reference sequence).

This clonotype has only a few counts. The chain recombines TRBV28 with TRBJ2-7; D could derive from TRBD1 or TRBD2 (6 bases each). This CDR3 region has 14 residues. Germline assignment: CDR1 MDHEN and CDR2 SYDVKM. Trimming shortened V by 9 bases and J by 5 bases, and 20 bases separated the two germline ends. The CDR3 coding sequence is TGTGCCAGTACAGGTGGGGGGCCGTTTAACGAGCAGTACTTC. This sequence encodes CASTGGGPFNEQYF.

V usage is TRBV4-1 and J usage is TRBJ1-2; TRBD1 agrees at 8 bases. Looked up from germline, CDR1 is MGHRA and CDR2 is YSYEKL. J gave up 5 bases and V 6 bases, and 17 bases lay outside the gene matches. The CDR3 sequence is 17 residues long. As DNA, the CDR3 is TGCGCCAGCAGTCACGGACAGGGCGCTCAGGAAAAATATGGCTACACCTTC. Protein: CASSHGQGAQEKYGYTF.

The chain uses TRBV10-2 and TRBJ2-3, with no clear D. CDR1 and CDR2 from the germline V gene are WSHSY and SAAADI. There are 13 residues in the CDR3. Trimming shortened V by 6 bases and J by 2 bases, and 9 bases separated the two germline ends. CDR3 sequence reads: CASRSLTTDTQYF. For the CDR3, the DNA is TGCGCCAGCAGAAGTCTGACCACAGATACGCAGTATTTT.

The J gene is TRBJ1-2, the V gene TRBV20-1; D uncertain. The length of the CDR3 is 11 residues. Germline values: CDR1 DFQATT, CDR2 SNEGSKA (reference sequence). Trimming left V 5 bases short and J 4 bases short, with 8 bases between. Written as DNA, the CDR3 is TGCAGTGCTCCCGGGATCTATGGCTACACCTTC. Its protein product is CSAPGIYGYTF.

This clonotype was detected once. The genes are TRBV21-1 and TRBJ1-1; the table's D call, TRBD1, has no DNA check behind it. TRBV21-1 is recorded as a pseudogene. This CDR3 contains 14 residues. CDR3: CASTYVGVRTEAFF. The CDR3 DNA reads TGTGCCAGCACCTATGTGGGGGTTCGGACTGAAGCTTTCTTT.

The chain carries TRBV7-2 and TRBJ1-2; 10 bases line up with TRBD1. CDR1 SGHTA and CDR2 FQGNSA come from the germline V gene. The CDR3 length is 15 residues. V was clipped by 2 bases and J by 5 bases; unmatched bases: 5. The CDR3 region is CASSLLRDRGYGYTF. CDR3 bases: TGTGCCAGCAGCTTACTCCGGGACAGGGGATATGGCTACACCTTC.

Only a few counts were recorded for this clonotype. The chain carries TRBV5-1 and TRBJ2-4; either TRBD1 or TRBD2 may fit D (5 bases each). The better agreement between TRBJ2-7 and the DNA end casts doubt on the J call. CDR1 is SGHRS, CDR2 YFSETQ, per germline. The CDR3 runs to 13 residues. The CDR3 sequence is CASSYPGPSEQYF. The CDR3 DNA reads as TGCGCCAGCAGCTACCCGGGACCCAGCGAGCAGTACTTC.

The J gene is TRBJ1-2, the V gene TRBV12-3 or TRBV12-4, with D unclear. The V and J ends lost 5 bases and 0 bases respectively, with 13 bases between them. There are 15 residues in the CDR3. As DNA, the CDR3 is TGTGCCAGCAGTACCCGTCCTGGGGCTAACTATGGCTACACCTTC. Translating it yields CASSTRPGANYGYTF.

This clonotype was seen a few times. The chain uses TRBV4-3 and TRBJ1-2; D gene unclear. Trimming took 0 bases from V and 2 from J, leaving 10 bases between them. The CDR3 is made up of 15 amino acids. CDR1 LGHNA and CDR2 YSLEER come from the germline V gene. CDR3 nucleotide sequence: TGCGCCAGCAGCCAAGATGGCGATTCCAACTATGGCTACACCTTC. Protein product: CASSQDGDSNYGYTF.

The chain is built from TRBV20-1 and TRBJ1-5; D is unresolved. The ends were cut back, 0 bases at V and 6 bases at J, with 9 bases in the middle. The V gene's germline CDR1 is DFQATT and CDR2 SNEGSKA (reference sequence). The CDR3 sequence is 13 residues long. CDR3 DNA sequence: TGCAGTGCTAGAGAGCCGGGCACTCAGCCCCAGCATTTT. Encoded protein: CSAREPGTQPQHF.

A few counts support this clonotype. The CDR3 region has the DNA TGTGCCAGCAGCTTAGGACAGGGGTTCCCTCCCACAGATACGCAGTATTTT. Its protein is CASSLGQGFPPTDTQYF. The V call is TRBV7-3, the J call TRBJ2-3; 9 bases agree with TRBD1. This CDR3 contains 17 residues. The ends lost 2 bases at V and 2 bases at J; junction bases unmatched: 8. Germline CDR1 reads SGHTA; CDR2 reads FQGTGA.